Listed below are T cell receptor beta chains from one sample, sequenced in a study of neoadjuvant anti-PD-1 for oral cavity cancer. Repertoires were generated with immunoSEQ multiplex PCR, while TCRdb's copy carries only in-frame clones and drops some. The top ten clones hold approximately 2.6% of a sample with around 68,000 clones, less than 90% of them seen once. Sequencing was performed on PBMCs, taken after nivolumab (anti-PD-1) treatment. All receptors come from a person aged 40 to 85 with oral cavity squamous cell carcinoma. The CDR3 runs from the conserved cysteine through the conserved F or W. The order of the fields is V gene, CDR3 length, clone size, D gene, J gene, CDR3 DNA, CDR3 protein. The D gene is left open where the match is weak. Where a row states a size, it is once, few, many or the class of an expanded clone; other rows omit it.

V gene: TRBV7-9
CDR3 length: 14
clone size: NA
D gene: NA
J gene: TRBJ2-3
CDR3 DNA: TGTGCCAGCAACTGGGCCATTAGCACAGATACGCAGTATTTT
CDR3 protein: CASNWAISTDTQYF

V gene: TRBV10-1
CDR3 length: 13
clone size: NA
D gene: TRBD1
J gene: TRBJ2-7
CDR3 DNA: TGCGCCAGCAGTGACCCGGGACAGCGAGGGCAGTACTTC
CDR3 protein: CASSDPGQRGQYF

V gene: TRBV30
CDR3 length: 16
clone size: NA
D gene: TRBD1
J gene: TRBJ1-2
CDR3 DNA: TGTGCCTGGAGTGCTTCGACAGGGCTAACTAACTATGGCTACACCTTC
CDR3 protein: CAWSASTGLTNYGYTF

V gene: TRBV19
CDR3 length: 14
clone size: NA
D gene: NA
J gene: TRBJ1-6
CDR3 DNA: TGTGCCAGTAGTATCGGGCAGGTCGCTTCACCCCTCCACTTT
CDR3 protein: CASSIGQVASPLHF

V gene: TRBV5-1
CDR3 length: 15
clone size: few
D gene: NA
J gene: TRBJ1-2
CDR3 DNA: TGCGCCAGCAGCTTAACGGAGGGACGGCTCTATGGCTACACCTTC
CDR3 protein: CASSLTEGRLYGYTF

V gene: TRBV6-5
CDR3 length: 14
clone size: NA
D gene: TRBD2
J gene: TRBJ2-7
CDR3 DNA: TGTGCCAGCAGTTACGGGAGCGGGGGTTACGAGCAGTACTTC
CDR3 protein: CASSYGSGGYEQYF

V gene: TRBV19
CDR3 length: 15
clone size: NA
D gene: NA
J gene: TRBJ1-1
CDR3 DNA: TGTGCCAGTACTCCCAGGGGAGGGAGGGTGACTGAAGCTTTCTTT
CDR3 protein: CASTPRGGRVTEAFF

V gene: TRBV9
CDR3 length: 14
clone size: NA
D gene: NA
J gene: TRBJ1-3
CDR3 DNA: TGTGCCAGCAGCGTAGCAGGGGCCGGAAACACCATATATTTT
CDR3 protein: CASSVAGAGNTIYF

V gene: TRBV30
CDR3 length: 12
clone size: once
D gene: NA
J gene: TRBJ1-2
CDR3 DNA: TGTGCCTACAAGGACCGGCGGTATGGCTACACCTTC
CDR3 protein: CAYKDRRYGYTF

V gene: TRBV2
CDR3 length: 15
clone size: NA
D gene: NA
J gene: TRBJ2-7
CDR3 DNA: TGTGCCAGCAGCTTTAGGTCAGGCAGCTACTACGAGCAGTACTTC
CDR3 protein: CASSFRSGSYYEQYF

V gene: TRBV5-1
CDR3 length: 17
clone size: NA
D gene: NA
J gene: TRBJ2-3
CDR3 DNA: TGCGCCAGCAGCTTGTACCAGAACCAACCTAGCACAGATACGCAGTATTTT
CDR3 protein: CASSLYQNQPSTDTQYF

V gene: TRBV5-1
CDR3 length: 14
clone size: NA
D gene: NA
J gene: TRBJ2-5
CDR3 DNA: TGCGCCAGCAGCTTGTATTCAGGGGCGCAGACCCAGTACTTC
CDR3 protein: CASSLYSGAQTQYF

V gene: TRBV5-1
CDR3 length: 15
clone size: once
D gene: NA
J gene: TRBJ1-2
CDR3 DNA: TGCGCCAGCAGCTTGCGGGGGGCGCCTAACTATGGCTACACCTTC
CDR3 protein: CASSLRGAPNYGYTF

V gene: TRBV6-4
CDR3 length: 15
clone size: once
D gene: TRBD2
J gene: TRBJ2-2
CDR3 DNA: TGTGCCAGCAGTGAGGACGGGGGGGCCACCGGGGAGCTGTTTTTT
CDR3 protein: CASSEDGGATGELFF

V gene: TRBV6-6
CDR3 length: 13
clone size: once
D gene: NA
J gene: TRBJ1-1
CDR3 DNA: TGTGCCAGCAGTATCACAGGGTCCGCTGAAGCTTTCTTT
CDR3 protein: CASSITGSAEAFF

V gene: TRBV16
CDR3 length: 16
clone size: NA
D gene: TRBD1
J gene: TRBJ1-5
CDR3 DNA: TGTGCCAGCAGCCAGGGGGATTTTTCAGGGGGTCAGCCCCAGCATTTT
CDR3 protein: CASSQGDFSGGQPQHF

V gene: TRBV4-1
CDR3 length: 20
clone size: NA
D gene: TRBD2
J gene: TRBJ2-1
CDR3 DNA: TGCGCCAGCAGCCAAGGGAGGTGGCTAGCGGGCCCGGGGGTACCAAATGAGCAGTTCTTC
CDR3 protein: CASSQGRWLAGPGVPNEQFF

V gene: TRBV30
CDR3 length: 15
clone size: NA
D gene: NA
J gene: TRBJ1-2
CDR3 DNA: TGTGCCTGGAGTGCGACTTGGGGAGCTAACTATGGCTACACCTTC
CDR3 protein: CAWSATWGANYGYTF

V gene: TRBV7-9
CDR3 length: 16
clone size: NA
D gene: NA
J gene: TRBJ1-2
CDR3 DNA: TGTGCCAGCAGCTTAGACGGCTGGATCGGGGACTATGGCTACACCTTC
CDR3 protein: CASSLDGWIGDYGYTF

V gene: TRBV7-6
CDR3 length: 16
clone size: NA
D gene: TRBD1
J gene: TRBJ1-5
CDR3 DNA: TGTGCCAGCAGTGAGGGAGACAGGGCGGGCAATCAGCCCCAGCATTTT
CDR3 protein: CASSEGDRAGNQPQHF

V gene: TRBV10-3
CDR3 length: 12
clone size: NA
D gene: NA
J gene: TRBJ2-3
CDR3 DNA: TGTGCCATCAAAGGGAGCACAGATACGCAGTATTTT
CDR3 protein: CAIKGSTDTQYF

V gene: TRBV28
CDR3 length: 12
clone size: NA
D gene: NA
J gene: TRBJ2-7
CDR3 DNA: TGTGCCAGCAGCCCGGGACTCCGCGAGCAGTACTTC
CDR3 protein: CASSPGLREQYF

V gene: TRBV6-5
CDR3 length: 15
clone size: NA
D gene: NA
J gene: TRBJ2-7
CDR3 DNA: TGTGCCAGGGGGCAGAATACGAATGACGGTCCCGAGCAGTACTTC
CDR3 protein: CARGQNTNDGPEQYF

V gene: TRBV4-1
CDR3 length: 15
clone size: NA
D gene: NA
J gene: TRBJ2-3
CDR3 DNA: TGCGCCAGCAGCCAAGGTGTAGTAGGGACAGATACGCAGTATTTT
CDR3 protein: CASSQGVVGTDTQYF

V gene: TRBV2
CDR3 length: 13
clone size: once
D gene: NA
J gene: TRBJ1-5
CDR3 DNA: TGTGCCAGCATTAGCCAGGGTGGTCAGCCCCAGCATTTT
CDR3 protein: CASISQGGQPQHF

V gene: TRBV7-3
CDR3 length: 14
clone size: NA
D gene: TRBD1
J gene: TRBJ2-3
CDR3 DNA: TGTGCCAGCAGCTTCGGGACAGGGGCAGATACGCAGTATTTT
CDR3 protein: CASSFGTGADTQYF

V gene: TRBV19
CDR3 length: 10
clone size: NA
D gene: NA
J gene: TRBJ2-4
CDR3 DNA: TGTGCCAGTGGGGAGGTCATTCAGTACTTC
CDR3 protein: CASGEVIQYF

V gene: TRBV10-3
CDR3 length: 16
clone size: NA
D gene: NA
J gene: TRBJ1-2
CDR3 DNA: TGTGCCATCAGTGAGGAAATGCGACAGGAAATTTATGGCTACACCTTC
CDR3 protein: CAISEEMRQEIYGYTF

V gene: TRBV7-9
CDR3 length: 15
clone size: NA
D gene: TRBD1
J gene: TRBJ2-2
CDR3 DNA: TGTGCCAGCAGTATGTGGACAGGGGGTTCCGGGGAGCTGTTTTTT
CDR3 protein: CASSMWTGGSGELFF

V gene: TRBV9
CDR3 length: 15
clone size: NA
D gene: NA
J gene: TRBJ1-5
CDR3 DNA: TGTGCCAGCAGCGTAGACGTGAATAGCAATCAGCCCCAGCATTTT
CDR3 protein: CASSVDVNSNQPQHF

V gene: TRBV28
CDR3 length: 13
clone size: NA
D gene: NA
J gene: TRBJ2-4
CDR3 DNA: TGTGCCAGCAGTTTAGGGGCCGAGACCATTCAGTACTTC
CDR3 protein: CASSLGAETIQYF

V gene: TRBV6-1
CDR3 length: 21
clone size: NA
D gene: TRBD2
J gene: TRBJ2-3
CDR3 DNA: TGTGCCAGCAGTGAAGAGAGAATTAGGACTAGCGGGAATTGGCGCACAGATACGCAGTATTTT
CDR3 protein: CASSEERIRTSGNWRTDTQYF

V gene: TRBV2
CDR3 length: 14
clone size: NA
D gene: NA
J gene: TRBJ2-1
CDR3 DNA: TGTGCCAGCAGAGACAGACTCTCCTACAATGAGCAGTTCTTC
CDR3 protein: CASRDRLSYNEQFF

V gene: TRBV20-1
CDR3 length: 11
clone size: once
D gene: NA
J gene: TRBJ2-2
CDR3 DNA: TGCAGTGCCGCCGACACCGGGGAGCTGTTTTTT
CDR3 protein: CSAADTGELFF

V gene: TRBV6-5
CDR3 length: 14
clone size: NA
D gene: NA
J gene: TRBJ2-6
CDR3 DNA: TGTGCCAGCAGCGACATATCTGGGGCCAACGTCCTGACTTTC
CDR3 protein: CASSDISGANVLTF

V gene: TRBV7-6
CDR3 length: 12
clone size: few
D gene: NA
J gene: TRBJ2-5
CDR3 DNA: TGTGCCAGCGCACAGGATCAAGAGACCCAGTACTTC
CDR3 protein: CASAQDQETQYF

V gene: TRBV2
CDR3 length: 15
clone size: NA
D gene: NA
J gene: TRBJ2-7
CDR3 DNA: TGTGCCACCCAGCCAAGGGGTGATTTCATCTACGAGCAGTACTTC
CDR3 protein: CATQPRGDFIYEQYF

V gene: TRBV30
CDR3 length: 16
clone size: NA
D gene: NA
J gene: TRBJ1-4
CDR3 DNA: TGTGCCTGGAGTGGGGGCAGGTCAACTTCTAATGAAAAACTGTTTTTT
CDR3 protein: CAWSGGRSTSNEKLFF

V gene: TRBV4-1
CDR3 length: 18
clone size: NA
D gene: TRBD1
J gene: TRBJ1-2
CDR3 DNA: TGCGCCAGCAGCCAAGGGAGGTCCCAGGACAGGTTGGGGTATGGCTACACCTTC
CDR3 protein: CASSQGRSQDRLGYGYTF

V gene: TRBV19
CDR3 length: 13
clone size: NA
D gene: NA
J gene: TRBJ1-2
CDR3 DNA: TGTGCCAGTAGTACTGGGGCAGGCTATGGCTACACCTTC
CDR3 protein: CASSTGAGYGYTF

V gene: TRBV10-1
CDR3 length: 16
clone size: few
D gene: NA
J gene: TRBJ1-6
CDR3 DNA: TGCGCCAGCAGTGAGTCGACACTGGGAAAGGGATCACCCCTCCACTTT
CDR3 protein: CASSESTLGKGSPLHF

V gene: TRBV11-2
CDR3 length: 14
clone size: NA
D gene: NA
J gene: TRBJ2-7
CDR3 DNA: TGTGCCAGCAGCGGAATAAGGGGAATGAACGAGCAGTACTTC
CDR3 protein: CASSGIRGMNEQYF

V gene: TRBV19
CDR3 length: 13
clone size: NA
D gene: NA
J gene: TRBJ2-7
CDR3 DNA: TGTGCCAGTTCTGGGGGGAGCTCCTACGAGCAGTACTTC
CDR3 protein: CASSGGSSYEQYF

V gene: TRBV4-1
CDR3 length: 15
clone size: once
D gene: NA
J gene: TRBJ2-7
CDR3 DNA: TGCGCCAGCAGCCAAGTGCCGGTCAGAACCTACGAGCAGTACTTC
CDR3 protein: CASSQVPVRTYEQYF

V gene: TRBV11-3
CDR3 length: 14
clone size: few
D gene: NA
J gene: TRBJ2-7
CDR3 DNA: TGTGCCAGCAGCCCCCATAGGGGGGTAAACGAGCAGTACTTC
CDR3 protein: CASSPHRGVNEQYF

V gene: TRBV7-2
CDR3 length: 13
clone size: NA
D gene: NA
J gene: TRBJ1-1
CDR3 DNA: TGTGCCAGCAGCTTCGCTCTGAACACTGAAGCTTTCTTT
CDR3 protein: CASSFALNTEAFF

V gene: TRBV2
CDR3 length: 15
clone size: NA
D gene: NA
J gene: TRBJ2-1
CDR3 DNA: TGTGCCAGCAGTGAGGAGGGGGGCTCATACAATGAGCAGTTCTTC
CDR3 protein: CASSEEGGSYNEQFF

V gene: TRBV28
CDR3 length: 14
clone size: NA
D gene: TRBD2
J gene: TRBJ2-7
CDR3 DNA: TGTGCCAGCAGCCGGGGACTACCCTCCTACGAGCAGTACTTC
CDR3 protein: CASSRGLPSYEQYF

V gene: TRBV7-9
CDR3 length: 19
clone size: NA
D gene: NA
J gene: TRBJ2-2
CDR3 DNA: TGTGCCAGCAGCTTCGCAGGACTACCGGGCGGGCGGAACACCGGGGAGCTGTTTTTT
CDR3 protein: CASSFAGLPGGRNTGELFF

V gene: TRBV30
CDR3 length: 14
clone size: NA
D gene: NA
J gene: TRBJ1-1
CDR3 DNA: TGTGCCTGGTCCTTCTCAATCCAAGACACTGAAGCTTTCTTT
CDR3 protein: CAWSFSIQDTEAFF

V gene: TRBV5-4
CDR3 length: 13
clone size: NA
D gene: NA
J gene: TRBJ1-1
CDR3 DNA: TGTGCCAGCAGCTTGGTTCCTGGTGCCGAAGCTTTCTTT
CDR3 protein: CASSLVPGAEAFF

V gene: TRBV20-1
CDR3 length: 11
clone size: few
D gene: NA
J gene: TRBJ2-7
CDR3 DNA: TGCAGTGCGAGACTAGAGTACGAGCAGTACTTC
CDR3 protein: CSARLEYEQYF